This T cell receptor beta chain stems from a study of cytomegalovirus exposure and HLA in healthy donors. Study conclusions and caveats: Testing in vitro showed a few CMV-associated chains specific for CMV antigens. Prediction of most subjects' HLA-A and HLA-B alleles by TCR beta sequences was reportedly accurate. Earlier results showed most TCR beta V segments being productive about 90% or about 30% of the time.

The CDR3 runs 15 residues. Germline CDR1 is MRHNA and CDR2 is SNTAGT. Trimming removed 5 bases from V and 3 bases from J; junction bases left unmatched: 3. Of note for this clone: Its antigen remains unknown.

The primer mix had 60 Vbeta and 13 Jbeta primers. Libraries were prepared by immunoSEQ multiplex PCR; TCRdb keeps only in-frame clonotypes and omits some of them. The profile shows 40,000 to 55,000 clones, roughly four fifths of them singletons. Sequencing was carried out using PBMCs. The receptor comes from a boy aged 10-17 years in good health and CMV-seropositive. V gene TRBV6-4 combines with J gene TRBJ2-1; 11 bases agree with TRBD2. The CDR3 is CASSTSGGVYNEQFF. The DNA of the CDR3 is TGTGCCAGCAGTACTAGCGGGGGCGTCTACAATGAGCAGTTCTTC.